This T cell receptor (beta chain) originates from a study of cytomegalovirus exposure and HLA in healthy donors. General observations from the study: The likely origin of a cluster of highly shared sequence variants was a sequencing artifact. It emerged from a later analysis that several of the most significant clusters appeared to be linked to common viral pathogens.

Comment on this clone: What it binds is unknown.

Trimming removed 5 bases at V and 10 bases at J, with 12 bases between. CDR1 SEHNR and CDR2 FQNEAQ come from the germline V gene (reference sequence). This CDR3 contains 13 residues. A multiplex PCR was run with 60 Vbeta primers and 13 Jbeta primers. The method was immunoSEQ multiplex PCR; TCRdb's version includes in-frame clones alone and lacks a portion of them. Of 150,000 or so clones in the sample, about 76% were seen once. The source is a man aged 30 to 45 in good health and CMV-seropositive. The sample comprised PBMCs. The genes are TRBV7-9 and TRBJ1-6; no clear D. DNA for the CDR3: TGTGCCAGCAGCCCCCGCGCGGCGTCACCCCTCCACTTT. This translates into CASSPRAASPLHF.